This T cell receptor (beta chain) was found in a study of shared clonotypes between healthy human individuals. Whole-study context: The plates for each donor numbered three CD4 naive, three CD4 memory, two CD8 naive and one CD8 memory. General study results and limits: It was expected that sequencing depth would affect clonotype sharing among donors.

J lost 7 bases, V lost 8 bases, and 9 bases had no gene match. The CDR3 sequence is 13 residues long. Per the germline V gene, CDR1 is SQVTM and CDR2 is ANQGSEA. For this clone: The antigen remains unidentified.

Sequencing used immunoSEQ multiplex PCR; TCRdb keeps in-frame clones, though not all of them. Seen here are approximately 1.5 million clones, less than 99% observed once, and the top ten hold about 0.35%. The chain is built from TRBV29-1 and TRBJ2-3; the match to TRBD1 covers 10 bases. Sequencing was carried out using naive CD4+ T cells sorted from blood. The subset: CD45RA+ positively selected. This TCR derives from a young man in good health. CDR3 coding DNA: TGCAGCACCGGGACAGGGGTAGCCCATACGCAGTATTTT. Its translation: CSTGTGVAHTQYF.